This entry is about one T cell receptor beta chain. The antigen remains undetermined. CDR1 is MDHEN, CDR2 SYDVKM, per germline. The CDR3 length is 18 residues. V trimming: 2 bases; J trimming: 4 bases; junction bases outside the gene matches: 15. This sample is part of a study of T cells in localized non-small cell lung cancer. The method was immunoSEQ multiplex PCR; TCRdb's version includes in-frame clones alone and lacks a portion of them. The sample has around 39,000 clones, about 90% seen once. Study results and caveats: The study sequenced only one region of the tumor. As a result, intratumor heterogeneity could not be excluded and remains possible. Higher T cell density in the blood was associated with longer overall survival, whereas higher adjacent-lung clonality associated with shorter survival. Uninvolved nearby lung showed the greatest T cell clonality, exceeding that found in tumor.

This sequence originates from a woman between 35 and 75 years old with stage I lung adenocarcinoma. This specimen was peripheral blood, taken before any cancer treatment. The chain joins TRBV28 to TRBJ2-3; 7 nucleotides match TRBD2. CDR3 sequence (DNA): TGTGCCAGCAGTTTAGCGGGTGCTAGCGGACCGACCCCAGATACGCAGTATTTT. Protein sequence: CASSLAGASGPTPDTQYF.